The 22 T cell receptor beta chains presented below share a single source sample, sequenced in a study of shared clonotypes between healthy human individuals. Assay used: immunoSEQ multiplex PCR; TCRdb lists only in-frame clones, some missing. The table has 2 million to 3 million clones, under 95% seen once. Sequences were obtained from naive CD4+ T cells from PBMCs. Subset in this sample: CD45RA+ positively selected. The origin of the receptors is a man between 18 and 29 years old in good health. Some clones in this sample may be carry-over from other donors' samples.

This rearrangement joins TRBV7-7 to TRBJ2-1; D remains unclear. The V gene's germline CDR1 is SSHAT and CDR2 FNYEAQ (reference sequence). Trimming removed 5 bases at V and 0 bases at J, with 11 bases between. The CDR3 is 15 residues long. CDR3 DNA sequence: TGTGCCAGCAGCCCCTCAAAGAACTCCTACAATGAGCAGTTCTTC. This encodes CASSPSKNSYNEQFF.

The chain carries TRBV4-2 and TRBJ2-5, with unresolved D. CDR1 is LGHNA and CDR2 is YNFKEQ in the germline V gene. The CDR3 is 13 residues long. Trimming stripped 4 bases from V and 6 bases from J, with 12 bases between. CDR3 sequence reads: CASSLQLIQTQYF. CDR3 nucleotide sequence: TGTGCCAGCAGCCTGCAACTGATTCAGACCCAGTACTTC.

V usage is TRBV11-2 and J usage is TRBJ1-4; 10 bases line up with TRBD1. Germline assignment: CDR1 SGHAT and CDR2 FQNNGV. V shed 6 bases and J 5 bases; nucleotides not matched to a gene: 9. This CDR3 is 16 amino acids long. The CDR3 here is CASRPLAGQGNEKLFF. In DNA, the CDR3 is TGTGCCAGCAGGCCGTTGGCGGGACAGGGGAATGAAAAACTGTTTTTT.

The gene calls are TRBV28 and TRBJ2-1; D unresolved. V shed 4 bases and J shed 5 bases, with 6 bases lying between them. The CDR3 covers 12 residues. Per germline, CDR1 MDHEN and CDR2 SYDVKM. CDR3 residues: CASSSDHNEQFF. CDR3 coding DNA: TGTGCCAGCAGTTCCGACCACAATGAGCAGTTCTTC.

The rearrangement links TRBV27 to TRBJ2-7; possibly TRBD1 for D (5 bases). Germline V lookup: CDR1 MNHEY, CDR2 SMNVEV (reference sequence). This CDR3 is built from 15 residues. V lost 1 base to trimming and J lost 4 bases, with 14 bases between them. As DNA, the CDR3 is TGTGCCAGCAGTTTATTACCTGCCAGGGATTACGAGCAGTACTTC. This encodes CASSLLPARDYEQYF.

This rearrangement joins TRBV10-2 to TRBJ2-3, with D tentatively TRBD1 (5 bases). The V end lost 2 bases, the J end lost 2 bases, and 11 bases lay between the germline ends. The CDR3 is made up of 15 amino acids. Germline V gene data show CDR1 as WSHSY and CDR2 as SAAADI. The CDR3 nucleotides are TGCGCCAGCAGTGAGGGGGCCCCTATCACAGATACGCAGTATTTT. Translating it yields CASSEGAPITDTQYF.

As concerns this clone: Different DNA sequences within this sample yield the same CDR3. This chain connects TRBV7-9 to TRBJ2-7, with 9 bases identical to TRBD1. The germline V gene has CDR1 SEHNR and CDR2 FQNEAQ (reference sequence). This CDR3 spans 14 amino acids. V shed 5 bases, J shed 2 bases, and the junction held 4 bases outside the gene matches. CDR3 sequence: CASSPGQGTYEQYF. The CDR3 DNA reads as TGTGCCAGCAGCCCTGGACAGGGGACCTACGAGCAGTACTTC.

This clone was observed a few times. The chain is built from TRBV5-1 and TRBJ1-3; no firm D call. The germline V gene encodes CDR1 SGHRS and CDR2 YFSETQ. CDR3 size: 13 residues. Trimming removed 2 bases at V and 8 bases at J, with 11 bases between. For the CDR3, the DNA is TGCGCCAGCAGCTTCTCAGTCGGAGACACCATATATTTT. This codes for CASSFSVGDTIYF.

J is TRBJ2-3 and V is TRBV7-3; D is ambiguous. Germline values: CDR1 SGHTA, CDR2 FQGTGA. The CDR3 loop spans 14 amino acids. Trimming shortened V by 5 bases and J by 1 base, and 10 bases separated the two germline ends. The CDR3 spells CASSELSGTDTQYF. The CDR3 DNA sequence: TGTGCCAGCAGCGAATTGTCCGGCACAGATACGCAGTATTTT.

V usage is TRBV11-2 and J usage is TRBJ1-1; D call uncertain. CDR1 SGHAT and CDR2 FQNNGV come from the germline V gene. The CDR3 consists of 13 residues. With 4 bases removed from V and 7 bases from J, the gap between germline ends came to 13 bases. DNA of the CDR3: TGTGCCAGCAGCTACTCCCCGGACGGTGAAGCTTTCTTT. Residues: CASSYSPDGEAFF. The whole variable domain, filled in from reference TRBV11-2 and TRBJ1-1, reads EAGVAQSPRYKIIEKRQSVAFWCNPISGHATLYWYQQILGQGPKLLIQFQNNGVVDDSQLPKDRFSAERLKGVDSTLKIQPAKLEDSAVYLCASSYSPDGEAFFGQGTRLTVV.

This rearrangement joins TRBV2 to TRBJ1-1, with 8 positions matching TRBD1. From germline, CDR1 is SNHLY and CDR2 FYNNEI. The V and J ends lost 3 bases and 4 bases, in that order; junction bases with no gene match: 7. The CDR3 contains 15 residues. The CDR3 DNA is TGTGCCAGCAGTGACAGGGGGCGGTTCGGCACTGAAGCTTTCTTT. Translation: CASSDRGRFGTEAFF.

The chain couples TRBV7-2 to TRBJ1-5, with TRBD1 identical over 8 bases. Germline values: CDR1 SGHTA, CDR2 FQGNSA. V lost 4 bases to trimming and J lost 4 bases; unmatched junction nucleotides: 6. This CDR3 region has 15 residues. The CDR3 sequence: CASSSRTGWNQPQHF. The DNA of the CDR3 is TGTGCCAGCAGCTCTAGGACAGGGTGGAATCAGCCCCAGCATTTT.

The J gene is TRBJ2-7, the V gene TRBV7-2; D ambiguous. CDR3 size: 14 residues. V lost 4 bases and J 7 bases, leaving 17 bases between the germline ends. From germline, CDR1 is SGHTA and CDR2 FQGNSA. The CDR3 reads CASSSTTGAEEQYF. The CDR3 nucleotides read TGTGCCAGCAGCTCAACTACGGGCGCCGAGGAGCAGTACTTC.

This clone came up a few times. This rearrangement joins TRBV4-2 to TRBJ1-1; a possible D gene is TRBD1 (5 bases). There are 15 residues in the CDR3. CDR1 is LGHNA, CDR2 YNFKEQ, per germline. V was pared by 0 bases and J by 3 bases, with 11 bases between. CDR3 protein: CASSQEKGLDTEAFF. The CDR3 DNA reads TGTGCCAGCAGCCAAGAAAAGGGACTAGACACTGAAGCTTTCTTT.

This chain links TRBV7-2 with TRBJ1-1, with D perhaps matching TRBD1 (6 bases). This CDR3 is 14 amino acids long. The germline V gene encodes CDR1 SGHTA and CDR2 FQGNSA. The ends were cut back, 7 bases at V and 5 bases at J, with 17 bases in the middle. Here the CDR3 reads CASTERGGQTEAFF. In nucleotides, the CDR3 is TGTGCCAGCACTGAGCGGGGGGGGCAAACTGAAGCTTTCTTT.

This chain uses TRBV5-8 with TRBJ2-7; D gene uncertain. The CDR3 has 12 residues. V lost 1 base to trimming and J lost 7 bases, with 9 bases between them. Germline lookup yields CDR1 SGHTS and CDR2 YDEGEE. CDR3 in amino acids: CASSLTFSEQYF. The CDR3 bases are TGTGCCAGCAGCTTGACATTCAGTGAGCAGTACTTC.

The chain joins TRBV7-8 to TRBJ2-1; TRBD2 matches 10 bases. CDR1 and CDR2 (germline): SGHVS, FQNEAQ. Germline trimming cut 5 bases from V and 3 bases from J; bases unmatched to any gene: 7. The CDR3 totals 16 residues. The CDR3: CASSLTLAGIYNEQFF. Written as DNA, the CDR3 is TGTGCCAGCAGCCTTACACTAGCGGGAATCTACAATGAGCAGTTCTTC.

This chain joins TRBV9 and TRBJ2-2; D is unresolved. Per the germline V gene, CDR1 is SGDLS and CDR2 is YYNGEE. V lost 3 bases and J 6 bases, leaving 18 bases between the germline ends. The CDR3 runs to 16 residues. The CDR3 DNA reads as TGTGCCAGCAGCGCGGAAGTGGCCCCCTCTGCCGGGGAGCTGTTTTTT. This translates into CASSAEVAPSAGELFF.

CDR3 sequence (DNA): TGTGCCAGCAGTGATAGGATGTCACTGACCCCGGATACGCAGTATTTT. Amino acid sequence: CASSDRMSLTPDTQYF. The rearrangement uses TRBV2 and TRBJ2-3; D gene ambiguous. V lost 3 bases to trimming and J lost 6 bases, with 19 bases between them. CDR1 SNHLY and CDR2 FYNNEI come from the germline V gene. This CDR3 has 16 amino acids.

The rearrangement joins TRBV30 to TRBJ2-7; maybe TRBD2 (5 bases). CDR1 is GTSNPN and CDR2 is SVGIG in the germline V gene (reference sequence). V gave up 3 bases and J gave up 3 bases, with 9 bases separating them. The length of the CDR3 is 12 residues. The chain's CDR3 is CAWRGSNYEQYF. The CDR3 DNA reads TGTGCCTGGAGGGGGAGTAACTACGAGCAGTACTTC.

The chain employs TRBV5-5 and TRBJ2-1; D unresolved. The CDR3 totals 13 residues. Germline values: CDR1 SGHKS, CDR2 YYEKEE (reference sequence). The germline V and J ends were trimmed by 2 bases and 7 bases, with 10 bases remaining between them. In DNA form, the CDR3 reads TGTGCCAGCAGCTTTCTAGAGTGGAATGAGCAGTTCTTC. Translated, it gives CASSFLEWNEQFF.

This clone was detected only once. The chain joins TRBV9 to TRBJ1-2, with D perhaps TRBD1 (5 bases). The CDR3 has 16 residues. Germline-derived CDR1 and CDR2 are SGDLS and YYNGEE. Trimming took 4 bases from V and 2 from J, leaving 18 bases between them. The CDR3 coding sequence is TGTGCCAGCAGCCCGATCCTAACGGGGCTCAACTATGGCTACACCTTC. This codes for CASSPILTGLNYGYTF.